The sequence of this T cell receptor (beta chain) was determined in a study of identical twins. A template switching step contributed a universal primer site, while unique molecular identifiers were present in the cDNA. One entry per CDR3 protein, called by TCRdb with MiXCR from the 5' RACE reads. The data contain 1.5 million to 2 million distinct CDR3 sequences, about 32% of them singletons. Notes on this clonotype: Its matching antigen is unknown. One end of the junction fails to match germline, which may point to a read error.

CDR3 length: 17 amino acids. Healthy Caucasians alone served as donors. Points from the study as a whole: Clonotypes of the beta chain that were abundant in cord blood carried fewer insertions (memory repertoires showed none). Twin sharing of out-of-frame TCR alpha was underestimated by models in monozygotic pairs.

The TCR was taken from a newborn girl in good health. The chain uses TRBV12-3 or TRBV12-4 and TRBJ2-3, with 11 bases fitting TRBD2. Sequencing was performed on cord blood. CDR3 bases: TGTGCTAGCAGTCCCCAGACTTTAGCGGGGGGGGCAGATACGCAGTATTTT. This encodes CASSPQTLAGGADTQYF.